This T cell receptor beta chain was identified during a study of T cells after yellow fever vaccination. Study-wide findings and caveats: It was a weaker secondary response, yet one that peaked faster, at day 5 versus 15. Researchers cautioned that FACS-sorted repertoires could harbor abundant clonotypes contaminating from the bulk population.

The germline V gene encodes CDR1 SGHRS and CDR2 YFSETQ. The CDR3 runs to 14 residues. The trim removed 5 bases at V and 7 bases at J, leaving 11 bases unmatched. In TCRdb, the 5' RACE reads were re-called with MiXCR into one record per CDR3 protein. Of about 350,000 distinct CDR3 sequences in the sample, approximately 12% were seen once. In regard to this clonotype: Its antigen is currently unknown.

The gene calls are TRBV5-1 and TRBJ1-1; TRBD1 agrees at 7 bases. The sample in question was CD4+ T cells sorted from PBMCs, obtained 15 days after the yellow fever booster vaccination. The receptor's source is a man younger than 35 who received the YFV17D yellow fever vaccine. CDR3 DNA sequence: TGCGCCAGCAGACTACCAGACAGGGCAAGTGAAGCTTTCTTT. Residues: CASRLPDRASEAFF.